These 7 T cell receptor beta chains share one sample of origin, sequenced in a study of blood T cell repertoires in COVID-19. Produced via immunoSEQ multiplex PCR; TCRdb's table is partial and in-frame only. Of fewer than 300,000 clones detected, 85% appear once; the ten largest clones hold roughly 2.5%. Sequenced input: PBMCs or T cells enriched from blood (not recorded which). Every receptor here comes from a woman aged 50 to 65 who had recovered from COVID-19.

This chain connects TRBV27 to TRBJ2-1, with 7 bases lining up with TRBD1. Trimming at V came to 0 bases and at J to 9 bases, leaving 2 bases not matched to a gene. Germline CDR1 MNHEY, CDR2 SMNVEV (reference sequence). The CDR3 has 13 amino acids. CDR3 amino acids: CASSLSGGGEQFF. In DNA form, the CDR3 reads TGTGCCAGCAGTTTATCAGGGGGCGGTGAGCAGTTCTTC.

The chain recombines TRBV30 with TRBJ2-7; D perhaps matches TRBD1 (6 bases). V gave up 1 base and J gave up 2 bases, with 18 bases separating them. From germline, CDR1 is GTSNPN and CDR2 SVGIG (reference sequence). The CDR3 sequence is 16 residues long. CDR3 in amino acids: CAWSAPPGTPTYEQYF. The CDR3 DNA follows: TGTGCCTGGAGTGCACCACCCGGGACACCCACCTACGAGCAGTACTTC. The full variable domain, completed using reference TRBV30 and TRBJ2-7, is SQTIHQWPATLVQPVGSPLSLECTVEGTSNPNLYWYRQAAGRGLQLLFYSVGIGQISSEVPQNLSASRPQDRQFILSSKKLLLSDSGFYLCAWSAPPGTPTYEQYFGPGTRLTVT.

The chain recombines TRBV7-9 with TRBJ2-2; 7 bases map to TRBD2. The CDR3 has 14 residues. Trimming at V came to 2 bases and at J to 7 bases, leaving 4 bases not matched to a gene. The V gene's germline CDR1 is SEHNR and CDR2 FQNEAQ (reference sequence). CDR3 loop: CASSLSLADGELFF. The CDR3 nucleotides read TGTGCCAGCAGCTTAAGTCTAGCGGACGGGGAGCTGTTTTTT.

The V call is TRBV5-6, the J call TRBJ1-2, with D hard to call. Trimming cost V 0 bases and J 5 bases, with 14 bases left between them. The CDR3 loop spans 15 amino acids. Germline V CDR1 and CDR2: SGHDT, YYEEEE. The CDR3 sequence is CASSLGIAGDYGYTF. CDR3 DNA: TGTGCCAGCAGCTTGGGGATCGCTGGAGATTATGGCTACACCTTC.

The chain uses TRBV18 and TRBJ1-4; TRBD1 aligns across 8 bases. Germline CDR1 KGHSH, CDR2 LQKENI. Unmatched junction bases numbered 11, after V lost 3 bases and J lost 11 bases. The CDR3 length is 15 residues. In DNA form, the CDR3 reads TGTGCCAGCTCACCCGGACAGGGTTTAATGAGCAAACTGTTTTTT. Translation gives CASSPGQGLMSKLFF.

The chain uses TRBV6-5 and TRBJ1-5; TRBD1 agrees at 7 bases. The V and J ends lost 4 bases and 6 bases, in that order; junction bases with no gene match: 6. The CDR3 covers 14 residues. Germline V gene sequence: CDR1 MNHEY, CDR2 SVGAGI. Here the CDR3 reads CASSSSGGVQPQHF. DNA for the CDR3: TGTGCCAGCAGTTCTTCAGGGGGTGTTCAGCCCCAGCATTTT.

The chain recombines TRBV6-6 with TRBJ1-2, with a possible D match to TRBD1 (6 bases). The CDR3 length is 14 residues. Germline loops: CDR1 MNHNY, CDR2 SVGAGI (reference sequence). V was cut by 6 bases and J by 7 bases, with 18 bases left in between. The CDR3 DNA reads as TGTGCCAGCAGCCTCCGGACAGATCGGGGTGGCTACACCTTC. The encoded protein is CASSLRTDRGGYTF.